This entry lists 29 T cell receptor beta chains sequenced from one sample in a study of T cell repertoires in aging, cancer and after chemotherapy (dated by TCRdb to between 2018 and 2021). TCRdb names Illumina MiSeq as the instrument used. Rearranged TRB sequences spanning V, D and J segments were amplified by multiplex touch-down PCR using a mixed TRB-A/B primer pool. The raw public reads went through TCRdb reprocessing: fastp at Q25, MiXCR clone calling, in-frame beta chains kept. Duplicate CDR3 protein sequences are folded into a single record with the most common DNA and genes. The sample table shows thousands of distinct CDR3 sequences, and 35% to 50% are seen once. Jointly, the top ten make up 14% to 15% of the sample. TCR beta rearrangements were amplified from genomic DNA isolated from peripheral blood, not from sorted cells or RNA. The sample comprised blood. All receptors derive from a human donor in good health.

The chain recombines TRBV10-1 with TRBJ2-1; D remains ambiguous. Germline V gene sequence: CDR1 WNHNN, CDR2 SYGVQD (reference sequence). The V gene lost 0 bases and the J gene lost 3 bases, with 12 bases spanning the gap. The CDR3 sequence is 16 residues long. CDR3 bases: TGCGCCAGCAGTGAGTCAGGCAGCGCGATCTACAATGAGCAGTTCTTC. This encodes CASSESGSAIYNEQFF.

The CDR3, as DNA: TGTGCCAGCGGTGATGGGACTGGGGGGTATGAACAGTACTTC. Amino acids: CASGDGTGGYEQYF. V is TRBV10-3 and J is TRBJ2-7, with D tentatively TRBD2 (6 bases). The CDR3 is 14 residues long. V was pared by 10 bases and J by 10 bases, with 26 bases between. In germline, CDR1 is ENHRY, CDR2 SYGVKD.

The chain carries TRBV27 and TRBJ1-5; D uncertain. Per germline, CDR1 MNHEY and CDR2 SMNVEV (reference sequence). The CDR3 loop spans 17 amino acids. This CDR3 is CVSSFQWEGISNQPQHF. In DNA, the CDR3 is TGTGTTAGCAGTTTTCAATGGGAGGGAATAAGCAATCAGCCCCAGCATTTT.

This chain connects TRBV7-9 to TRBJ2-7, with D possibly TRBD1 on 5 matching bases. The CDR3 covers 15 residues. V lost 1 base and J lost 1, with 11 bases in between. Germline CDR1 and CDR2: SEHNR and FQNEAQ (reference sequence). The CDR3 region is CASSLVGPKSYEQYF. In DNA, the CDR3 is TGTGCCAGCAGCTTAGTGGGGCCGAAGTCCTACGAGCAGTACTTC.

This clonotype was detected a few times. The J gene is TRBJ2-3, the V gene TRBV6-1; perhaps TRBD2 as D (6 bases). From germline, CDR1 is MNHNS and CDR2 SASEGT. Trimming cost V 0 bases and J 1 base, with 8 bases left between them. The CDR3 has 15 residues. The CDR3 loop reads CASSEAREGTDTQYF. The CDR3 DNA reads TGTGCCAGCAGTGAAGCAAGGGAGGGCACAGATACGCAGTATTTT.

This clonotype showed up just a few times. The V call is TRBV6-1, the J call TRBJ2-5, with D possibly being TRBD1 (7 bases). Germline V lookup: CDR1 MNHNS, CDR2 SASEGT. This CDR3 is 15 amino acids long. The V end lost 2 bases, the J end lost 1 base, and 11 bases lay between the germline ends. CDR3 region: CASSEQGGSQETQYF. The CDR3 bases are TGTGCCAGCAGTGAACAGGGGGGCAGCCAAGAGACCCAGTACTTC.

This rearrangement joins TRBV18 to TRBJ2-2; D is possibly TRBD2 (5 bases). There are 15 residues in the CDR3. Trimming removed 5 bases at V and 1 base at J, with 11 bases between. Germline CDR1 reads KGHSH; CDR2 reads LQKENI. The CDR3 DNA follows: TGTGCCAGCTCAAAGACGGCGGGGAACACCGGGGAGCTGTTTTTT. Amino acid sequence: CASSKTAGNTGELFF.

V usage is TRBV10-2 and J usage is TRBJ2-1, with D possibly TRBD1 on 6 matching bases. The CDR3 runs 15 residues. The ends were cut back, 3 bases at V and 3 bases at J, with 12 bases in the middle. CDR1 WSHSY and CDR2 SAAADI come from the germline V gene. As DNA, the CDR3 is TGCGCCAGCAGTGACCAGGGGAAAGGCTACAATGAGCAGTTCTTC. It is translated as CASSDQGKGYNEQFF.

V is TRBV6-2 or TRBV6-3 and J is TRBJ1-1; no firm D call. The CDR3 runs 13 residues. V was cut by 2 bases and J by 1 base, with 5 bases left in between. Germline values: CDR1 MNHEY, CDR2 SVGEGT. This CDR3 is CASSYMANTEAFF. DNA for the CDR3: TGTGCCAGCAGTTACATGGCGAACACTGAAGCTTTCTTT.

The chain recombines TRBV15 with TRBJ2-2; D is perhaps TRBD1 (6 bases). Germline V lookup: CDR1 LNHNV, CDR2 YYDKDF (reference sequence). V was pared by 3 bases and J by 2 bases, with 13 bases between. The CDR3 runs 16 residues. The CDR3, as DNA: TGTGCCACCAGCAGGGTTAACAGGGTAAACACCGGGGAGCTGTTTTTT. It specifies CATSRVNRVNTGELFF.

This clonotype was seen more than once but under ten times. The V gene is TRBV15, the J gene TRBJ2-6; D may be TRBD1 (5 bases). V shed 0 bases and J shed 2 bases, with 20 bases lying between them. Germline lookup yields CDR1 LNHNV and CDR2 YYDKDF (reference sequence). This CDR3 is 20 amino acids long. In DNA form, the CDR3 reads TGTGCCACCAGCAGAGATTCTCGGGCCAGGGTTATAGCTGGGGCCAACGTCCTGACTTTC. Encoded protein: CATSRDSRARVIAGANVLTF.

The rearrangement uses TRBV4-2 and TRBJ1-2, with D tentatively TRBD1 (5 bases). Germline V CDR1 and CDR2: LGHNA, YNFKEQ. V was pared by 2 bases and J by 4 bases, with 11 bases between. There are 14 residues in the CDR3. DNA for the CDR3: TGTGCCAGCAGCCAATCATTCGGGGGCTATGGCTACACCTTC. It yields the protein CASSQSFGGYGYTF.

The chain combines TRBV4-3 with TRBJ2-4, with D possibly matching TRBD2 (6 bases). V gave up 0 bases and J gave up 4 bases, with 16 bases separating them. CDR3 length: 17 residues. Germline assignment: CDR1 LGHNA and CDR2 YSLEER. CDR3 protein: CASSQDRLGGNKNIQYF. DNA for the CDR3: TGCGCCAGCAGCCAAGATCGGCTGGGCGGGAATAAAAACATTCAGTACTTC.

The chain combines TRBV5-1 with TRBJ2-7; D may correspond to TRBD1 or TRBD2 (5 bases each). Germline CDR1 and CDR2: SGHRS and YFSETQ. This CDR3 has 15 residues. V was shortened by 4 bases and J by 2 bases, with 16 bases between the two germline ends. This CDR3 is CASSPLGTGPYEQYF. The CDR3 region has the DNA TGCGCCAGCAGCCCACTCGGGACGGGACCCTACGAGCAGTACTTC.

The rearrangement joins TRBV5-1 to TRBJ2-5; D is undetermined. The CDR3 runs 13 residues. The germline V and J ends were trimmed by 4 bases and 2 bases, with 9 bases remaining between them. Germline CDR1 is SGHRS and CDR2 is YFSETQ. CDR3 in DNA: TGCGCCAGCAGCGCCCTAGGACAAGAGACCCAGTACTTC. It encodes CASSALGQETQYF.

The table lists this clonotype with a few counts. The chain joins TRBV7-9 to TRBJ2-7, with TRBD1 matching 9 bases. CDR1 is SEHNR and CDR2 is FQNEAQ in the germline V gene (reference sequence). With 5 bases clipped from V and 1 base from J, the junction kept 12 bases outside the gene matches. The CDR3 is made up of 17 amino acids. CDR3 DNA sequence: TGTGCCAGCAGCGATCCCCCGGCGACAGGGGGGTCCTACGAGCAGTACTTC. Protein sequence: CASSDPPATGGSYEQYF.

This clonotype was seen only a few times. The V call is TRBV19, the J call TRBJ2-3; D ambiguous. V gave up 3 bases and J gave up 6 bases, with 4 bases separating them. The CDR3 is made up of 11 amino acids. Germline V lookup: CDR1 LNHDA, CDR2 SQIVND (reference sequence). For the CDR3, the DNA is TGTGCCAGTAGTATTTCGGATACGCAGTATTTT. This sequence encodes CASSISDTQYF. The variable domain in full, with the rest retrieved from reference TRBV19 and TRBJ2-3, is DGGITQSPKYLFRKEGQNVTLSCEQNLNHDAMYWYRQDPGQGLRLIYYSQIVNDFQKGDIAEGYSVSREKKESFPLTVTSAQKNPTAFYLCASSISDTQYFGPGTRLTVL.

V and J are TRBV6-2 or TRBV6-3 and TRBJ1-1; weak D call: TRBD1 (5 bases). Germline CDR1 and CDR2: MNHEY and SVGEGT. With 2 bases removed from V and 8 bases from J, the gap between germline ends came to 15 bases. The CDR3 consists of 14 residues. The CDR3 region has the DNA TGTGCCAGCAGTTACCCGGGACGGGGGACGGAAGCTTTCTTT. It yields the protein CASSYPGRGTEAFF.

The V and J genes are TRBV29-1 and TRBJ1-4, with 9 bases fitting TRBD1. The CDR3 is made up of 17 amino acids. Losses at the gene ends were 7 bases for V and 4 bases for J; bases not matched to a gene: 16. Germline assignment: CDR1 SQVTM and CDR2 ANQGSEA. The DNA of the CDR3 is TGCAGCGCATACGTCGTCAAACCGGGACAGGGTAATGAAAAACTGTTTTTT. It is translated as CSAYVVKPGQGNEKLFF.

The rearrangement links TRBV19 to TRBJ2-2; 9 positions agree with TRBD1. The trim removed 6 bases at V and 0 bases at J, leaving 11 bases unmatched. This CDR3 is 18 amino acids long. Germline assignment: CDR1 LNHDA and CDR2 SQIVND (reference sequence). The CDR3 here is CASRPSPGQGTNTGELFF. CDR3 bases: TGTGCCAGTAGGCCTTCGCCGGGACAGGGTACGAACACCGGGGAGCTGTTTTTT.

This clonotype turned up a few times. This chain joins TRBV6-6 and TRBJ1-3; D is uncertain. Trimming shortened V by 2 bases and J by 4 bases, and 12 bases separated the two germline ends. CDR3 length: 15 residues. Germline V CDR1 and CDR2: MNHNY, SVGAGI (reference sequence). As DNA, the CDR3 is TGTGCCAGCAGTTACACCGACTTCACGGGAAACACCATATATTTT. It translates to CASSYTDFTGNTIYF.

V usage is TRBV6-1 and J usage is TRBJ2-3; the match to TRBD2 covers 8 bases. V dropped 0 bases and J dropped 3; count of bases not matched to a gene: 5. This CDR3 has 16 amino acids. Germline loops: CDR1 MNHNS, CDR2 SASEGT. The CDR3 spells CASSEARGGATDTQYF. DNA for the CDR3: TGTGCCAGCAGTGAAGCCCGGGGGGGGGCAACAGATACGCAGTATTTT.

The genes are TRBV6-5 and TRBJ1-2, with a possible D match to TRBD1 (5 bases). CDR1 and CDR2 from the germline V gene are MNHEY and SVGAGI. The CDR3 spans 16 residues. The V gene lost 0 bases and the J gene lost 2 bases, with 13 bases spanning the gap. The CDR3 DNA reads as TGTGCCAGCAGTTACTCATCGGGGGTTGGCAACTATGGCTACACCTTC. It encodes CASSYSSGVGNYGYTF.

This clonotype was seen a few times. The chain recombines TRBV18 with TRBJ1-2; D is perhaps TRBD1 (5 bases). V was trimmed by 2 bases and J by 7 bases, leaving 17 bases between them. Germline V gene sequence: CDR1 KGHSH, CDR2 LQKENI. CDR3 size: 15 residues. This CDR3 reads CASSPDGAGRSGYTF. CDR3 nucleotide sequence: TGTGCCAGCTCACCAGATGGAGCAGGGAGGAGTGGCTACACCTTC.

The rearrangement joins TRBV20-1 to TRBJ2-3; 9 bases are a match to TRBD1. Losses at the gene ends were 4 bases for V and 3 bases for J; bases not matched to a gene: 11. The germline V gene has CDR1 DFQATT and CDR2 SNEGSKA (reference sequence). The CDR3 loop spans 16 amino acids. As DNA, the CDR3 is TGCAGTGCTATAACAGGGACAGGGTGGGTGACAGATACGCAGTATTTT. As protein: CSAITGTGWVTDTQYF.

This chain connects TRBV5-1 to TRBJ2-3, with D perhaps being TRBD1 or TRBD2 (5 bases each). Between the trimmed V and J ends, which lost 0 bases and 0 bases, there was a span of 8 bases. The CDR3 is made up of 15 amino acids. Germline values: CDR1 SGHRS, CDR2 YFSETQ. CDR3 nucleotides: TGCGCCAGCAGCTTGGGGGGGAGTAGCACAGATACGCAGTATTTT. Its protein product is CASSLGGSSTDTQYF.

About this clonotype itself: An end of the junction differs from the germline gene, which may be a read error. V is TRBV5-5 and J is TRBJ2-5; D gene uncertain. Germline V lookup: CDR1 SGHKS, CDR2 YYEKEE (reference sequence). The CDR3 loop spans 12 amino acids. The CDR3 is CASRKESETQYF. DNA of the CDR3: TGCGCCAGCAGGAAGGAGTCGGAGACCCAGTACTTC.

This clonotype was detected only a few times. The CDR3 coding sequence is TGCAGTGCTAGAGATGCAAAAGGTCTGGGCTACGAGCAGTACTTC. Translation: CSARDAKGLGYEQYF. The chain recombines TRBV20-1 with TRBJ2-7; unclear D gene. The length of the CDR3 is 15 residues. V lost 0 bases and J lost 3, with 15 bases in between. The germline V gene has CDR1 DFQATT and CDR2 SNEGSKA (reference sequence).

DNA for the CDR3: TGCAGCGTTCTGGTCCGGGGGACAGGGGCTGTTAGCAATCAGCCCCAGCATTTT. Protein: CSVLVRGTGAVSNQPQHF. The chain uses TRBV29-1 and TRBJ1-5, with 10 nucleotides matching TRBD1. CDR3 length equals 18 residues. Germline CDR1 SQVTM, CDR2 ANQGSEA. J was trimmed by 0 bases and V by 5 bases; bases with no gene match: 13.